The subject of this entry is one TCR beta chain. Its antigen has not been determined. Base qualities are missing; no much larger clone stands one base away. After removal of 8 bases from V and 7 bases from J, the junction retains 6 bases not matched to a gene. There are 13 amino acids in the CDR3, from cysteine to phenylalanine inclusive. Only the CDR3 DNA stays, 39 bases, in frame from base 1. CDR1 GTSNPN and CDR2 SVGIG are derived from the germline V gene (reference sequence). The method was 5' RACE. The sequencing machine was an Illumina HiSeq 2000. A universal primer binding site was introduced by template switching, and a unique molecular identifier was present in the final cDNA, enabling accurate counting of TCR cDNA molecules. Specific primers in the conserved constant-segment region were used to synthesize first-strand cDNA for the TCR alpha and beta chains. To control for contamination, each cDNA library was double barcoded with a SMART-Mk sample barcode plus Illumina barcodes. TruSeq adapter sequences along with Illumina sample barcodes were introduced in two successive PCR steps. The TCR alpha and beta cDNA libraries were sequenced on the Illumina HiSeq platform using custom primers. For the original study's pipeline: Unique molecular identifiers were extracted from raw reads with MiGEC, and CDR3 positions were determined with MiXCR. For each individual, recombination models were inferred using an EM algorithm with the repgenHMM and IGoR tools. The tcR package in R was used for shared clonotype analysis, with sharing normalized by the product of cloneset sizes. Out-of-frame nonproductive sequences were analyzed to study raw recombination free of thymic and clonal selection effects. TCRdb ran its own pipeline on the public reads, namely fastp trimming at Q25 and MiXCR clone calling, and kept in-frame beta chains. A single entry per CDR3 protein holds the most common genes and DNA from its merged rows. In this record, the V and J calls reflect TCRdb's handling and not the investigators' own analysis. Recorded for this sample are 600,000 to 800,000 distinct CDR3 sequences; less than 25% of them occurred a single time. 4% to 4.5% of the sample lies in the top ten.

Only healthy Caucasian donors were included. Three pairs of female monozygotic twins, all aged roughly 18 to 29 years, were included in the twin cohort. Peripheral blood mononuclear cells were the source from which RNA for the TCR libraries was isolated. This sample stems from a study of identical twins (TCRdb year 2016). The study in broad terms: To test whether fetal clonotypes persist, this study deep-sequenced TCR alpha and beta repertoires from monozygotic twins, from unrelated adults of various ages, and from cord blood. To rule out contamination, the twin experiments were replicated at different times with different library preparation protocols.

Findings and caveats that apply to the study as a whole: Abundant cord blood beta clonotypes carried fewer insertions; young adult naive repertoires showed a weaker similar trend, while memory repertoires showed none. Because the same donors could not be followed over many years, conclusions were based on cross-sectional statistical analysis. Compared with coincidental sharing between unrelated individuals, out-of-frame TCR alpha sequences shared between twins showed an excess of sequences with low generation probability. In beta out-of-frame sequences, excess twin sharing was weaker, because having fewer shared sequences lowered the signal-to-noise ratio. Out-of-frame TCR alpha sharing in monozygotic twins was systematically underestimated by recombination models, whereas sharing between unrelated individuals was in agreement with the recombination models. Invariant T cells such as MAIT and iNKT could partly confound zero-insertion analyses, although diverse VJ usage argued against such confounding for most clonotypes.

This sample also appeared in a second study, on T cells expressing NK-cell markers. The second study's authors report: Eight or nine donors provided sorted CD3+CD56+NKG2C+, CD3+CD56+NKG2C- and CD3+CD56-NKG2C+ T-cell subsets, whose TCR beta-chain repertoires were profiled. Among the eight sequenced donors, only one was HCMV-seronegative, while the other seven were HCMV-seropositive. In several experiments an anti-gammadeltaTCR antibody was added to restrict sorting to alphabetaTCR-expressing T cells. In several donors, the dominant CD3+CD56+NKG2C+ clonotypes ranked among the top 10 CD8+ clonotypes, making up about 1.0-7.0% of CD8+ T cells. Those dominant clonotypes were again the most abundant among CD3+CD56-NKG2C+ cells in a few donors, at roughly 28.3-60.1%. Whether the expanded NKG2C-expressing T cell clones were specific for HCMV antigens remained unclear. All eight donors whose samples were sequenced were randomly selected healthy volunteers, three of them men and five women. HCMV-specific IgG was detected in serum with a commercial ELISA kit to determine HCMV serostatus. For six donors, bulk peripheral blood T-cell repertoires were also sequenced from unsorted PBMC. MIGEC handled demultiplexing of the reads and grouping by UMI, while MiTCR was used to assemble and quantify clonotypes. Only TCR cDNA sequences supported by at least two reads were kept to exclude erroneous sequences. The tcR package was used for downstream repertoire analysis, and clonotypes were matched across fractions by CDR3 nucleotide sequence plus V segment. VDJmatch was used to annotate antigen specificity against VDJdb, with one amino acid substitution allowed in CDR3.

The receptor was derived from a woman between 18 and 30 years old in good health. Input material: PBMCs. This sequence uses TRBV30 and TRBJ2-1; 12 nucleotides in the junction match TRBD2. The CDR3 region has the sequence CAGRLAGVNEQFF. In nucleotide form, the sequence is TGTGCCGGCCGACTAGCGGGAGTTAATGAGCAGTTCTTC.